This T cell receptor beta chain originates from a study of CD8 T cells in Susac syndrome. TCR beta sequencing was performed on blood CD8+ and CD4+ T cells. V was clipped by 0 bases and J by 0 bases, with 8 bases between them. The CDR3 has 14 amino acids. Germline lookup yields CDR1 DFQATT and CDR2 SNEGSKA (reference sequence). An input of about 0.5 to 1 ug of RNA was subjected to reverse transcription using random hexamers. MiXCR, applied by TCRdb to the immunoSEQ multiplex PCR reads, yields one record per CDR3 protein. The table records 65,000 to 90,000 distinct CDR3 sequences, about 95% of them present only once.

The origin of this receptor is a human donor with multiple sclerosis. Sequenced input: CD8+ T cells from PBMCs. The chain links TRBV20-1 to TRBJ1-1; D not resolved. The CDR3 nucleotides read TGCAGTGCTAGAGATCAGCGAATGAACACTGAAGCTTTCTTT. As protein: CSARDQRMNTEAFF.